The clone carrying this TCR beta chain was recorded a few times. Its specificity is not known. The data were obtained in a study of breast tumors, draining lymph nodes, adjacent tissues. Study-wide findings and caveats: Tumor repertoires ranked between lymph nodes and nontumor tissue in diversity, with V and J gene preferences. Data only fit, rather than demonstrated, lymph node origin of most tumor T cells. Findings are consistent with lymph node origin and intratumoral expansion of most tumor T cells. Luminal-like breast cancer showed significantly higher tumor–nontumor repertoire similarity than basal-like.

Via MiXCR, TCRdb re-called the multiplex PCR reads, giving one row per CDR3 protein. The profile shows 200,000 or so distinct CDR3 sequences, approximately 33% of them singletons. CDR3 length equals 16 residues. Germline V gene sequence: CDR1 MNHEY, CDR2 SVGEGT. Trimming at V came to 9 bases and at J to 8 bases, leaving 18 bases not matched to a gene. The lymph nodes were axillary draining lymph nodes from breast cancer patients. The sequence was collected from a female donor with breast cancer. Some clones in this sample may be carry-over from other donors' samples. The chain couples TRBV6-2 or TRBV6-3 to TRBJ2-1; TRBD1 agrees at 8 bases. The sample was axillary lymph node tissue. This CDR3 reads CASRTGYISGRDEQFF. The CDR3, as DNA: TGTGCCAGTCGGACAGGGTACATAAGCGGGCGGGATGAGCAGTTCTTC.